The source of this TCR beta chain is a study of cytomegalovirus exposure and HLA in healthy donors. Study-wide points: The authors listed 150 or so TCR beta chains as cytomegalovirus-associated.

The assay was immunoSEQ multiplex PCR, and TCRdb's table has in-frame clones only and misses some. The sample lists 130,000 or so clones; approximately 92% were seen once. This clone was detected once. Its specificity is not known. CDR3 length: 19 residues. J gave up 2 bases and V 4 bases, and 13 bases lay outside the gene matches. CDR1 SEHNR and CDR2 FQNEAQ come from the germline V gene (reference sequence). The sequenced sample consisted of PBMCs. The V gene is TRBV7-9, the J gene TRBJ2-3; 12 bases are a match to TRBD1. The source is a young woman in good health and CMV-seronegative. The CDR3 loop is CASSSQSPGTGGPTDTQYF. The CDR3, as DNA: TGTGCCAGCAGCTCCCAAAGCCCCGGGACAGGGGGCCCCACAGATACGCAGTATTTT.